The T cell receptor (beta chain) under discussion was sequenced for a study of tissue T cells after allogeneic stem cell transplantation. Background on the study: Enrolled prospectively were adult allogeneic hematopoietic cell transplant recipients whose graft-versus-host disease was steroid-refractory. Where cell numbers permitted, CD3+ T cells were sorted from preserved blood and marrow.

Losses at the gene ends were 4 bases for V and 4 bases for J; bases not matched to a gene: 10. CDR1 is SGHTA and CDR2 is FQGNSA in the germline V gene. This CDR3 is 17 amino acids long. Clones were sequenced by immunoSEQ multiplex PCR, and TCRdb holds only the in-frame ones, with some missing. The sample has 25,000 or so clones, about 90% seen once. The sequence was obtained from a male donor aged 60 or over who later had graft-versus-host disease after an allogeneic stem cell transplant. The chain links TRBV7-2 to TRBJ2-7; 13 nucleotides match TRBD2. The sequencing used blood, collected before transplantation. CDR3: CASSSEGWTSGSYEQYF. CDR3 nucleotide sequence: TGTGCCAGCAGCTCAGAGGGATGGACTAGCGGGAGTTACGAGCAGTACTTC.